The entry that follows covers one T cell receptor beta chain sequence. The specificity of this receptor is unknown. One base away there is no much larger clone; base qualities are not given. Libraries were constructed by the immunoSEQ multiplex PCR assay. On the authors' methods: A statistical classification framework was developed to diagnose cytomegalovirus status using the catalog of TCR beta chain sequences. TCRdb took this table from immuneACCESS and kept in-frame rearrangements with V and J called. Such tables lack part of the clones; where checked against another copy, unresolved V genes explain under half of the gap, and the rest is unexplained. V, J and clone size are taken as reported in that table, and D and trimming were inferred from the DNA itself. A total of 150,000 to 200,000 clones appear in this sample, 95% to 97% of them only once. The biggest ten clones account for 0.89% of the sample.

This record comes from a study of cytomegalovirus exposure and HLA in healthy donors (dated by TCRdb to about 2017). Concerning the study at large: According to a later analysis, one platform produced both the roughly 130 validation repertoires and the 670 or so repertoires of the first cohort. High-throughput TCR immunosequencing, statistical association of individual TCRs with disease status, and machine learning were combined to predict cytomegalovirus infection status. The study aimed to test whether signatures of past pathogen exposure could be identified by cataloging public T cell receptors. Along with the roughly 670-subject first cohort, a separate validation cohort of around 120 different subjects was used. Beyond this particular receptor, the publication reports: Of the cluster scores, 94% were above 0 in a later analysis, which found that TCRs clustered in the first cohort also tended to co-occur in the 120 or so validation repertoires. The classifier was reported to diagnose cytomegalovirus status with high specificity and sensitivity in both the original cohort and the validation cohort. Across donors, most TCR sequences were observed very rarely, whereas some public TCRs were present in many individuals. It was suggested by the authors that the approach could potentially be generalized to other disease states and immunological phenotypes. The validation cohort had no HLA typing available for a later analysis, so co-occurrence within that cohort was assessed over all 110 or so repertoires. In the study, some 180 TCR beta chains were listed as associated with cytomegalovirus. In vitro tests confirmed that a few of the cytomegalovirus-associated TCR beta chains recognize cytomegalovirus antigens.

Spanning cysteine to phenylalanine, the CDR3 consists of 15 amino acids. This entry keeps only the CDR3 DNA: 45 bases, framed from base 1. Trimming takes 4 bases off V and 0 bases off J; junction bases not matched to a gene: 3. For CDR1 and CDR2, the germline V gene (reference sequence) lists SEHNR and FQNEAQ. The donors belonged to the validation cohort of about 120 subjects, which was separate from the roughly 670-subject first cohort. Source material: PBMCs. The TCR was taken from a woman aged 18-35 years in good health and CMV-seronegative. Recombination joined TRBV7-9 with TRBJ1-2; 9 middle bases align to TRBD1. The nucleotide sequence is TGTGCCAGCAGCTGGGGACAGGGCCCTAACTATGGCTACACCTTC. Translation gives CASSWGQGPNYGYTF.